The source of this TCR beta chain is a study of beta chain features in type 1 diabetes. Study-level background: Healthy donors resembled patients in age, gender and cell yields. Study conclusions and caveats: VDJ junctions in type 1 diabetes patients carried more deletions and fewer insertions. In every one of the four CD4+ subsets, TCRB CDR3s were moderately but significantly shorter in Type 1 diabetes patients. PCR might pick shorter templates more often, in the same way for patients and controls.

The isolated RNA, all of it, was reverse transcribed, so expressed TCRB transcripts were what got sequenced. Repertoires were generated with immunoSEQ multiplex PCR, while TCRdb's copy carries only in-frame clones and drops some. The sample includes 300,000 to 350,000 clones, around an eighth of them seen just once. Turning to this clone: What it recognizes is unknown.

J lost 5 bases, V lost 4 bases, and 4 bases had no gene match. Per the germline V gene, CDR1 is SGDLS and CDR2 is YYNGEE. The CDR3 sequence is 13 residues long. V is TRBV9 and J is TRBJ1-2, with 8 bases that match TRBD1. Input material: naive CD4+ T cells from blood. The sequence was collected from a woman aged 18-29 years with type 1 diabetes. CDR3: CASSPDREYGYTF. CDR3 sequence (DNA): TGTGCCAGCAGCCCGGACAGGGAGTATGGCTACACCTTC. The entire variable domain, with the rest obtained from reference TRBV9 and TRBJ1-2, is as follows: DSGVTQTPKHLITATGQRVTLRCSPRSGDLSVYWYQQSLDQGLQFLIQYYNGEERAKGNILERFSAQQFPDLHSELNLSSLELGDSALYFCASSPDREYGYTFGSGTRLTVV.